These 9 T cell receptor beta chains share one sample of origin, sequenced in a study of spatial heterogeneity in lung cancer. TCRdb re-called the 5' RACE reads through MiXCR, storing one row per CDR3 protein. The table lists approximately 11,000 distinct CDR3 sequences, roughly 4% of them singletons, with under 60% in the top ten. Time point defined: sample taken at primary tumor resection. The study sequenced unsorted whole RNA from tumor, nontumor lung or frozen PBMC. The starting material was PBMCs, obtained at surgery. The source of these receptors is a female donor with early-stage non-small cell lung cancer.

This clonotype rates as medium-sized. The library was designed around alpha chains, so this beta chain is a stray read whose abundance carries little weight. This chain connects TRBV7-2 to TRBJ2-2, with D perhaps matching TRBD1 (6 bases). The V gene lost 5 bases and the J gene lost 8 bases, with 15 bases spanning the gap. CDR1 is SGHTA, CDR2 FQGNSA, per germline. CDR3 length: 14 amino acids. CDR3 loop: CASSPQGTRGELFF. CDR3 DNA sequence: TGTGCCAGCAGCCCTCAGGGGACCCGGGGGGAGCTGTTTTTT. Variable domain in full (rest from reference TRBV7-2 and TRBJ2-2): GAGVSQSPSNKVTEKGKDVELRCDPISGHTALYWYRQSLGQGLEFLIYFQGNSAPDKSGLPSDRFSAERTGGSVSTLTIQRTQQEDSAVYLCASSPQGTRGELFFGEGSRLTVL.

This clonotype was detected many times. Since it is a stray read in a library aimed at alpha chains, this beta chain has a size that is not meaningful. The rearrangement joins TRBV15 to TRBJ2-7, with no clear D. Germline CDR1 reads LNHNV; CDR2 reads YYDKDF (reference sequence). V was trimmed by 0 bases and J by 3 bases, leaving 12 bases between them. The CDR3 runs to 15 residues. This CDR3 reads CATSRDHVGNYEQYF. DNA for the CDR3: TGTGCCACCAGCAGAGATCATGTAGGGAACTACGAGCAGTACTTC.

This clonotype has a count of ten or more. This beta chain slipped into a library made for alpha chains as a stray read, so its size is not meaningful. The chain couples TRBV20-1 to TRBJ2-3; 9 bases fit TRBD2. This CDR3 comprises 14 residues. The J segment lost 4 bases and the V segment lost 3 bases, leaving 5 bases of the junction unmatched. From germline, CDR1 is DFQATT and CDR2 SNEGSKA (reference sequence). The CDR3 coding sequence is TGCAGTGCTAGGAGGCGGGGGGGTCCAGATACGCAGTATTTT. Protein product: CSARRRGGPDTQYF.

This clonotype was seen more than once but under ten times. Since it is a stray read in a library aimed at alpha chains, this beta chain has a size that is not meaningful. The V gene is TRBV9, the J gene TRBJ2-5, with 7 bases lining up with TRBD1. The junction had 10 bases not matched to a gene; V was cut back by 6 bases and J by 2 bases. Germline assignment: CDR1 SGDLS and CDR2 YYNGEE. The CDR3 totals 15 residues. This chain's CDR3 is CASNRQGDGQETQYF. The CDR3 coding sequence is TGTGCCAGCAATCGACAGGGTGATGGGCAAGAGACCCAGTACTTC.

This clonotype occurred a few times. The library was prepared for alpha chains; this beta chain is a stray read, so its frequency means little. V is TRBV12-5 and J is TRBJ1-1, with D unclear. Germline V CDR1 and CDR2: LGHNT, FRNRAP. The CDR3 loop spans 13 amino acids. The germline V and J ends were trimmed by 1 base and 2 bases, with 5 bases remaining between them. This CDR3 is CASGLGVNTEAFF. DNA for the CDR3: TGTGCTAGTGGTTTGGGGGTTAACACTGAAGCTTTCTTT.

This clonotype has at least ten counts. Because the library targeted alpha chains, this beta chain is an off-target read whose size means little. The chain combines TRBV7-8 with TRBJ2-5; 8 positions match TRBD2. The V and J ends lost 5 bases and 1 base, in that order; junction bases with no gene match: 3. Per the germline V gene, CDR1 is SGHVS and CDR2 is FQNEAQ. The CDR3 contains 14 residues. The CDR3 nucleotides are TGTGCCAGCAGCCCGGGGGGGGCCCAAGAGACCCAGTACTTC. Its translation is CASSPGGAQETQYF.

This clonotype has ten or more counts. As an off-target read in a library built for alpha chains, this beta chain has a frequency of little significance. The chain joins TRBV20-1 to TRBJ2-1; TRBD2 matches 10 bases. Germline V gene data show CDR1 as DFQATT and CDR2 as SNEGSKA (reference sequence). The J segment lost 5 bases and the V segment lost 1 base, leaving 14 bases of the junction unmatched. The CDR3 has 18 amino acids. CDR3 residues: CSARGGALAGGLDNEQFF. The CDR3 nucleotides read TGCAGTGCTAGAGGGGGGGCATTAGCGGGAGGCCTCGACAATGAGCAGTTCTTC.

Note on this clonotype: Found in a library prepared for alpha chains, this beta chain is an off-target read, and its abundance has little meaning. V and J are TRBV3-1 and TRBJ2-3, with D perhaps matching TRBD1 (5 bases). The germline gives CDR1 LGHDT, CDR2 YNNKEL (reference sequence). The CDR3 runs 14 residues. The V end lost 4 bases, the J end lost 2 bases, and 10 bases lay between the germline ends. The CDR3 protein is CASSLQGPTDTQYF. CDR3 bases: TGTGCCAGCAGCCTTCAGGGTCCCACAGATACGCAGTATTTT.

This clonotype was seen at least ten times. With the library built for alpha chains, this beta chain is off target and its frequency is not meaningful. The chain combines TRBV25-1 with TRBJ2-5, with TRBD1 matching 10 bases. After removal of 5 bases from V and 5 bases from J, the junction contained 5 bases not matched to a gene. CDR3 length: 14 residues. Per germline, CDR1 MGHDK and CDR2 SYGVNS. In nucleotides, the CDR3 is TGTGCCAGCAGTTCGACAGGGGGCACCGAGACCCAGTACTTC. The encoded protein is CASSSTGGTETQYF.